The entry below gives a single TCR beta chain sequence along with its context. J was trimmed by 10 bases and V by 3 bases; bases with no gene match: 7. This CDR3 is built from 14 residues. CDR1 MDHEN and CDR2 SYDVKM come from the germline V gene. This entry is derived from a study of T cell changes during pregnancy in multiple sclerosis. Assay used: immunoSEQ multiplex PCR; TCRdb lists only in-frame clones, some missing. This repertoire shows 60,000 to 75,000 clones, approximately 93% found once; its top ten account for 3% to 4%. This chain connects TRBV28 to TRBJ2-1; 9 nucleotides agree with TRBD2. Source: CD8+ T cells from peripheral blood mononuclear cells, taken in the second trimester of pregnancy. The receptor comes from a female donor with multiple sclerosis, enrolled in a pregnancy study. CDR3 amino acids: CASSFVRTSEEQFF. For the CDR3, the DNA is TGTGCCAGCAGTTTCGTCCGGACTAGCGAGGAGCAGTTCTTC.